The 23 T cell receptor beta chains reported below all come from one sample, sequenced in a study of cytomegalovirus exposure and HLA in healthy donors. Primers for the PCR totalled 60 Vbeta and 13 Jbeta. Only in-frame clones appear in the TCRdb table, and some are missing; sequencing was by immunoSEQ multiplex PCR. The table lists approximately 110,000 clones, 65% to 85% of them singletons. Sequenced input: PBMCs. All receptors derive from a woman aged 18-29 years in good health and CMV-seronegative.

The chain recombines TRBV19 with TRBJ2-5, with 16 bases aligning to TRBD2. Germline values: CDR1 LNHDA, CDR2 SQIVND (reference sequence). The CDR3 is made up of 16 amino acids. With 9 bases clipped from V and 2 bases from J, the junction kept 6 bases outside the gene matches. The CDR3 here is CASGTSGRARQETQYF. The CDR3 DNA sequence: TGTGCCAGCGGGACTAGCGGGAGGGCCCGTCAAGAGACCCAGTACTTC.

V is TRBV30 and J is TRBJ1-3; 7 bases map to TRBD1. The CDR3 contains 13 residues. Germline V CDR1 and CDR2: GTSNPN, SVGIG (reference sequence). Trimming cost V 1 base and J 4 bases; bases outside gene matches: 1. The CDR3, as DNA: TGTGCCTGGAGTGCGGACAGGGGAAACACCATATATTTT. Protein product: CAWSADRGNTIYF.

This rearrangement joins TRBV27 to TRBJ2-7; 8 bases align to TRBD1. The V and J ends lost 7 bases and 3 bases, in that order; junction bases with no gene match: 11. In germline, CDR1 is MNHEY, CDR2 SMNVEV (reference sequence). CDR3 length: 15 residues. CDR3 sequence reads: CASTMLGQEYYEQYV. For the CDR3, the DNA is TGTGCCAGCACCATGCTGGGACAGGAATACTACGAGCAGTACGTC.

This clone was seen only a few times. The chain couples TRBV10-1 to TRBJ1-3; D perhaps matches TRBD1 (6 bases). The germline V gene has CDR1 WNHNN and CDR2 SYGVQD (reference sequence). V lost 7 bases and J lost 0, with 10 bases in between. The CDR3 is 14 residues long. The CDR3 region has the DNA TGCGCCAGCACCGGGACAAACTCTGGAAACACCATATATTTT. It is translated as CASTGTNSGNTIYF.

The gene calls are TRBV6-6 and TRBJ2-5, with TRBD2 as a possible D gene (6 bases). Trimming removed 6 bases at V and 2 bases at J, with 10 bases between. The CDR3 spans 13 residues. Germline assignment: CDR1 MNHNY and CDR2 SVGAGI (reference sequence). This chain's CDR3 is CASRRDFQETQYF. DNA for the CDR3: TGTGCCAGCAGACGGGACTTTCAAGAGACCCAGTACTTC.

The chain has TRBV6-5 and TRBJ2-5; no reliable D call. The germline CDR1 and CDR2 sequences are MNHEY and SVGAGI. The CDR3 sequence is 14 residues long. V was cut by 2 bases and J by 0 bases, with 7 bases left in between. CDR3 region: CASSYTRYQETQYF. CDR3 coding DNA: TGTGCCAGCAGTTACACCAGGTACCAAGAGACCCAGTACTTC.

The chain joins TRBV18 to TRBJ2-4; TRBD2 agrees at 11 bases. The germline CDR1 and CDR2 sequences are KGHSH and LQKENI. The CDR3 spans 15 residues. Trimming cost V 3 bases and J 9 bases; bases outside gene matches: 7. CDR3 protein: CASSPSSGGSGIQYF. In DNA form, the CDR3 reads TGTGCCAGCTCACCCTCTAGCGGGGGGTCCGGCATTCAGTACTTC.

The chain has TRBV2 and TRBJ2-7; 9 positions match TRBD1. This CDR3 contains 14 residues. Germline V gene data show CDR1 as SNHLY and CDR2 as FYNNEI. J was trimmed by 2 bases and V by 4 bases; bases with no gene match: 3. CDR3 sequence (DNA): TGTGCCAGCAGTGGGACAGGGGCCCCCTACGAGCAGTACTTC. Protein: CASSGTGAPYEQYF.

This chain links TRBV19 with TRBJ2-1, with 10 positions matching TRBD2. Germline CDR1 is LNHDA and CDR2 is SQIVND (reference sequence). Unmatched junction bases numbered 8, after V lost 6 bases and J lost 12 bases. CDR3 length: 13 amino acids. CDR3 coding DNA: TGTGCCAGTAGGAGCGGGGGGGGTCGGGGGCAGTTCTTC. This codes for CASRSGGGRGQFF.

The V gene is TRBV11-3, the J gene TRBJ1-2; 7 bases fit TRBD1. The J segment lost 12 bases and the V segment lost 5 bases, leaving 12 bases of the junction unmatched. The CDR3 is made up of 13 amino acids. Germline V CDR1 and CDR2: SGHNT, YENEEA. CDR3 nucleotides: TGTGCCAGCAGCAACTCCGTTGACAGGGACAACACCTTC. Translated, it gives CASSNSVDRDNTF.

This rearrangement joins TRBV30 to TRBJ1-4; a weak D match, TRBD1 (6 bases). CDR1 and CDR2 from the germline V gene are GTSNPN and SVGIG (reference sequence). V lost 7 bases, J lost 11 bases, and 20 bases lay in between. The CDR3 runs to 13 residues. The CDR3 nucleotides are TGTGCCTTTACAACAGGGTCCTGGGGGAAACTGTTTTTT. Its protein product is CAFTTGSWGKLFF.

This rearrangement joins TRBV19 to TRBJ2-3, with D possibly TRBD1 on 5 matching bases. V lost 8 bases and J lost 4, with 19 bases in between. In germline, CDR1 is LNHDA, CDR2 SQIVND (reference sequence). CDR3 size: 15 residues. CDR3: CASAPWAGKADTQYF. In nucleotides, the CDR3 is TGTGCCAGTGCCCCTTGGGCAGGGAAAGCAGATACGCAGTATTTT.

This chain connects TRBV28 to TRBJ2-1; tentatively, D is TRBD2 (6 bases). CDR1 is MDHEN, CDR2 SYDVKM, per germline. This CDR3 contains 12 residues. V lost 6 bases and J lost 9, with 12 bases in between. The DNA for the CDR3 is TGTGCCAGCAGGGCAAACGGGGGTGAGCAGTTCTTC. Residues: CASRANGGEQFF.

The chain links TRBV11-2 to TRBJ2-5, with D perhaps TRBD1 (6 bases). This CDR3 contains 14 residues. The V end lost 5 bases, the J end lost 4 bases, and 14 bases lay between the germline ends. Looked up from germline, CDR1 is SGHAT and CDR2 is FQNNGV. The DNA for the CDR3 is TGTGCCAGCAGCCGAACAGGGTTGGGAGAGACCCAGTACTTC. This gives the protein CASSRTGLGETQYF.

V and J are TRBV20-1 and TRBJ2-3; 7 bases map to TRBD1. V lost 6 bases, J lost 11 bases, and 8 bases stayed unmatched. The CDR3 extends over 11 amino acids. Looked up from germline, CDR1 is DFQATT and CDR2 is SNEGSKA (reference sequence). CDR3: CSARVGGGQYF. The CDR3 region has the DNA TGCAGTGCGAGGGTAGGGGGCGGGCAGTATTTT.

The chain is built from TRBV27 and TRBJ1-4; the D is unclear. This CDR3 spans 14 amino acids. V lost 5 bases and J 3 bases, leaving 10 bases between the germline ends. Germline V gene lookup returns CDR1 MNHEY and CDR2 SMNVEV (reference sequence). CDR3 bases: TGTGCCAGCAGTGATCGGTACTCTAATGAAAAACTGTTTTTT. Translation: CASSDRYSNEKLFF.

V gene TRBV4-1 combines with J gene TRBJ1-2; weak D call: TRBD1 (5 bases). Germline V gene data show CDR1 as MGHRA and CDR2 as YSYEKL. The germline V and J ends were trimmed by 0 bases and 5 bases, with 16 bases remaining between them. CDR3 length equals 16 residues. This CDR3 reads CASSQDTGGVPYGYTF. The CDR3 DNA reads TGCGCCAGCAGCCAAGATACGGGAGGGGTACCATATGGCTACACCTTC.

V is TRBV5-6 and J is TRBJ1-3, with D hard to call. Deletions cut 4 bases from V and 4 bases from J, with 9 bases between. The CDR3 consists of 13 residues. Germline V gene data show CDR1 as SGHDT and CDR2 as YYEEEE. The CDR3, as DNA: TGTGCCAGCAGCCCTTACAAGGGAAACACCATATATTTT. It encodes CASSPYKGNTIYF. Full variable domain (remainder filled in from reference TRBV5-6 and TRBJ1-3): DAGVTQSPTHLIKTRGQQVTLRCSPKSGHDTVSWYQQALGQGPQFIFQYYEEEERQRGNFPDRFSGHQFPNYSSELNVNALLLGDSALYLCASSPYKGNTIYFGEGSWLTVV.

V and J are TRBV7-9 and TRBJ2-4; D possibly corresponds to TRBD1 (6 bases). Trimming shortened V by 5 bases and J by 15 bases, and 20 bases separated the two germline ends. Germline V gene sequence: CDR1 SEHNR, CDR2 FQNEAQ (reference sequence). This CDR3 is built from 13 residues. CDR3: CASSLSKTGPRYF. The CDR3 nucleotides are TGTGCCAGCAGCCTTTCTAAGACAGGACCGAGGTACTTC.

V gene TRBV27 combines with J gene TRBJ2-7, with D possibly matching TRBD1 (5 bases). The CDR3 loop spans 14 amino acids. The V gene's germline CDR1 is MNHEY and CDR2 SMNVEV (reference sequence). Trimming removed 5 bases at V and 2 bases at J, with 13 bases between. The CDR3 DNA follows: TGTGCCAGCAGTGCGACCAGGGTTACCTACGAGCAGTACTTC. Translating gives CASSATRVTYEQYF.

The chain combines TRBV30 with TRBJ2-2; 7 bases fit TRBD1. Per the germline V gene, CDR1 is GTSNPN and CDR2 is SVGIG (reference sequence). Trimming at V came to 7 bases and at J to 4 bases, leaving 6 bases not matched to a gene. CDR3 length: 13 residues. The CDR3 spells CASAGTATGELFF. CDR3 in DNA: TGTGCCTCGGCCGGGACAGCCACCGGGGAGCTGTTTTTT.

This clone was observed a handful of times. V is TRBV5-1 and J is TRBJ1-4; D is possibly TRBD1 (5 bases). The germline V and J ends were trimmed by 4 bases and 8 bases, with 15 bases remaining between them. The CDR3 is 14 residues long. Germline CDR1 reads SGHRS; CDR2 reads YFSETQ. CDR3 coding DNA: TGCGCCAGCAGCCCGAACCCTTCAGGGGAAAAACTGTTTTTT. Amino acids: CASSPNPSGEKLFF. The full variable domain, its missing parts supplied by reference TRBV5-1 and TRBJ1-4, is KAGVTQTPRYLIKTRGQQVTLSCSPISGHRSVSWYQQTPGQGLQFLFEYFSETQRNKGNFPGRFSGRQFSNSRSEMNVSTLELGDSALYLCASSPNPSGEKLFFGSGTQLSVL.

This chain connects TRBV5-6 to TRBJ2-5; D is unclear. V lost 3 bases and J lost 0, with 9 bases in between. Germline V gene sequence: CDR1 SGHDT, CDR2 YYEEEE. This CDR3 is 14 amino acids long. The CDR3 loop is CASSSGGYQETQYF. The CDR3 nucleotides read TGTGCCAGCAGCTCGGGTGGGTACCAAGAGACCCAGTACTTC.